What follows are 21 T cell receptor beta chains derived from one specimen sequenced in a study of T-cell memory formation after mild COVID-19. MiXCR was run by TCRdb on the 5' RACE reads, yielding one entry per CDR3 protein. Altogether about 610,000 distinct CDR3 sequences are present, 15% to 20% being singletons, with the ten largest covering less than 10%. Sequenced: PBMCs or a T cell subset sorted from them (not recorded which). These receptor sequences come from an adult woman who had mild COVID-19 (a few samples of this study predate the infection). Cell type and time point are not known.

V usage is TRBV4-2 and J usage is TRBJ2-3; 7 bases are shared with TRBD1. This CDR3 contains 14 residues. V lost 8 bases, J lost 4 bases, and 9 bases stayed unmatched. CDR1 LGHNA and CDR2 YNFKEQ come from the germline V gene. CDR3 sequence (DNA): TGTGCCAGCGCAACAGGGGTTGGCGCAGATACGCAGTATTTT. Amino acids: CASATGVGADTQYF.

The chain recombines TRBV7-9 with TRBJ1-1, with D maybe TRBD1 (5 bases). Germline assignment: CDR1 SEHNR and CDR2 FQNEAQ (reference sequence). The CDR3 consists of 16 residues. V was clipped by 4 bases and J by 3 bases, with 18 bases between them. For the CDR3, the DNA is TGTGCCAGCAGCTCAGGGTGGACACAGGTTTACACTGAAGCTTTCTTT. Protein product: CASSSGWTQVYTEAFF.

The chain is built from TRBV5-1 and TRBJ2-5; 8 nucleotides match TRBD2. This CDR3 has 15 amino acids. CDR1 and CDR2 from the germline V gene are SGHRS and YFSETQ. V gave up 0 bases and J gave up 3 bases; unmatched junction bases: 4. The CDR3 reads CASSLDSGGEETQYF. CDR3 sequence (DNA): TGCGCCAGCAGCTTGGATTCCGGGGGGGAAGAGACCCAGTACTTC.

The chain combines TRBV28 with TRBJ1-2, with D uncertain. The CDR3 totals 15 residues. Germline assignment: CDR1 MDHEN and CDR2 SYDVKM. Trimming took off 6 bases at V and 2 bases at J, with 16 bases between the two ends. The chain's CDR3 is CASSTQRIGNYGYTF. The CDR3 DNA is TGTGCCAGCAGCACCCAGAGGATTGGAAACTATGGCTACACCTTC.

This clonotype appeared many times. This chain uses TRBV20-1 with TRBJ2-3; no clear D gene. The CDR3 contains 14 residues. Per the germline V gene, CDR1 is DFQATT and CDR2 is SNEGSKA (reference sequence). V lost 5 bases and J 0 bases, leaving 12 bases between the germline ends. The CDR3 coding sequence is TGCAGTGCTCCCATGCCAGCAAGCACAGATACGCAGTATTTT. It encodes CSAPMPASTDTQYF.

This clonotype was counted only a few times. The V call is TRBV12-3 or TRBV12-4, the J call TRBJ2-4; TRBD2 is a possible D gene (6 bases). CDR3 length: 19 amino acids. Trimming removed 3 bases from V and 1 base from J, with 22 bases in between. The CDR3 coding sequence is TGTGCCAGCAGTTTGAACTGGGCAATCCGCGGGAATGCCAAAAACATTCAGTACTTC. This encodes CASSLNWAIRGNAKNIQYF.

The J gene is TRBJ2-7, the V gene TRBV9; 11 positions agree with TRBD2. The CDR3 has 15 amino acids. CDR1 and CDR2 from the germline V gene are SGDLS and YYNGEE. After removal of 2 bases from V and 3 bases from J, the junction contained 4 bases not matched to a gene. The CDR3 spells CASSVSGRVGYEQYF. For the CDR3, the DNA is TGTGCCAGCAGCGTTAGCGGGAGGGTTGGCTACGAGCAGTACTTC.

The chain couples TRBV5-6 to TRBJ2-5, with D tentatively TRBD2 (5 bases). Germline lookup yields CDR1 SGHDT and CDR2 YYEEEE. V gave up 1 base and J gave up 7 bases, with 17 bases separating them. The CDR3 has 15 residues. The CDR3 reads CASSLFSGSYRTQYF. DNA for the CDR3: TGTGCCAGCAGCTTGTTTTCGGGGAGTTATCGGACCCAGTACTTC.

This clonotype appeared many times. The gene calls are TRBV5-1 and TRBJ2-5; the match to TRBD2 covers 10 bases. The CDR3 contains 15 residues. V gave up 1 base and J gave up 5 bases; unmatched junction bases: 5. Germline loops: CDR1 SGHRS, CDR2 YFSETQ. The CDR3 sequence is CASSLMVAGGETQYF. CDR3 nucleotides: TGCGCCAGCAGCTTGATGGTAGCGGGAGGTGAGACCCAGTACTTC.

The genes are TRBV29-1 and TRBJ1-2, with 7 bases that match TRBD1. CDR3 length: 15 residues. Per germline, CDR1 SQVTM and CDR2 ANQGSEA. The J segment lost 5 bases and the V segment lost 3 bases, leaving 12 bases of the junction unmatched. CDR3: CSVERTGPLGYGYTF. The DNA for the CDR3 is TGCAGCGTTGAGAGGACAGGTCCTTTGGGGTATGGCTACACCTTC.

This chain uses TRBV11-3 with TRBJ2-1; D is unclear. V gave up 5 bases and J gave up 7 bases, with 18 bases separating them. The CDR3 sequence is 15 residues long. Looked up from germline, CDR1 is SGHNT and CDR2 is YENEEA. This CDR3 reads CASSPSGWGLNEQFF. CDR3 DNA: TGTGCCAGCAGCCCCTCCGGTTGGGGATTGAATGAGCAGTTCTTC.

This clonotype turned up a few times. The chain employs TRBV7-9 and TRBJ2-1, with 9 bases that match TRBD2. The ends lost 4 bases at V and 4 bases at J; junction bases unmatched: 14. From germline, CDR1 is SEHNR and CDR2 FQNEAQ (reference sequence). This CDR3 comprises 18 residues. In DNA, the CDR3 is TGTGCCAGCAGCTCCAATCTTTTTGGCGGGAGGGCATACAATGAGCAGTTCTTC. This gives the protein CASSSNLFGGRAYNEQFF.

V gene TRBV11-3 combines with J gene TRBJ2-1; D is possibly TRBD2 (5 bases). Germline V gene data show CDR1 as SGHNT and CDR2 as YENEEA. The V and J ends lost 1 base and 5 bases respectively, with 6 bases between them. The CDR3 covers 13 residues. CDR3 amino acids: CASSLGRNNEQFF. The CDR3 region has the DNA TGTGCCAGCAGCTTAGGGAGGAACAATGAGCAGTTCTTC. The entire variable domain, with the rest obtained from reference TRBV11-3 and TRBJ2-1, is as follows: EAGVVQSPRYKIIEKKQPVAFWCNPISGHNTLYWYLQNLGQGPELLIRYENEEAVDDSQLPKDRFSAERLKGVDSTLKIQPAELGDSAVYLCASSLGRNNEQFFGPGTRLTVL.

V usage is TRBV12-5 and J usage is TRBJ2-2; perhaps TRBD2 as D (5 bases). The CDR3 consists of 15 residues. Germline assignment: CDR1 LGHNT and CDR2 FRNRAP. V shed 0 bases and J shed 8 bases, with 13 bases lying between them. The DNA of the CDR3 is TGTGCTAGTGGTTTGGTACCTAGCCTCCCGGGGGAGCTGTTTTTT. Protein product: CASGLVPSLPGELFF.

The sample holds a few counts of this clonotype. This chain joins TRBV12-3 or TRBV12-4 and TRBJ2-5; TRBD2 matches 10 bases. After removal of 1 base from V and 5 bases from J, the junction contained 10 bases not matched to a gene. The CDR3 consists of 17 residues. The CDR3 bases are TGTGCCAGCAGTTTAGGCGGTGAGCGGGGGGGCCCGGAGACCCAGTACTTC. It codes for CASSLGGERGGPETQYF.

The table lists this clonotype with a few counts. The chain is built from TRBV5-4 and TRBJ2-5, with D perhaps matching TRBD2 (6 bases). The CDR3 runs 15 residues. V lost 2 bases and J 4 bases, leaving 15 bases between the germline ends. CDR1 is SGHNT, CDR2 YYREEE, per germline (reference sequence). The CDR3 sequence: CASSLKGGVSETQYF. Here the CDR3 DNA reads TGTGCCAGCAGCTTAAAGGGCGGGGTATCAGAGACCCAGTACTTC.

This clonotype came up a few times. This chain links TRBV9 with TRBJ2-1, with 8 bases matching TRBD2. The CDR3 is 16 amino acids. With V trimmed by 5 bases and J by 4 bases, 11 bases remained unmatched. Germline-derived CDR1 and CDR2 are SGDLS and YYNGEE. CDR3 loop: CASSESPRGGYNEQFF. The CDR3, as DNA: TGTGCCAGCAGTGAGAGTCCCCGGGGGGGTTACAATGAGCAGTTCTTC.

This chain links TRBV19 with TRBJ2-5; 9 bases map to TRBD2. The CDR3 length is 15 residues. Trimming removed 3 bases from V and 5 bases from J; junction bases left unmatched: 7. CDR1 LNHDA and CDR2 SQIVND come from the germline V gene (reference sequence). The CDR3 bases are TGTGCCAGTAGTATTTCGCGGGGGGGATCTGAGACCCAGTACTTC. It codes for CASSISRGGSETQYF.

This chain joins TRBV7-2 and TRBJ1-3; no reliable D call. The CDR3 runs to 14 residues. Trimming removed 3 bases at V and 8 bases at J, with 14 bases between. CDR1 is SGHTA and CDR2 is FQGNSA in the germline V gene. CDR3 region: CASSFGAPGYTIYF. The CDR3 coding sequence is TGTGCCAGCAGCTTTGGCGCCCCTGGGTACACCATATATTTT.

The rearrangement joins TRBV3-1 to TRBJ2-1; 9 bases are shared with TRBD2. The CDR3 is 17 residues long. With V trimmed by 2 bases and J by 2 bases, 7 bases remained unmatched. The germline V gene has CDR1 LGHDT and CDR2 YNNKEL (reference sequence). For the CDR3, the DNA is TGTGCCAGCAGCCAAACAGTAGCGGGGGTGACCTACAATGAGCAGTTCTTC. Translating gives CASSQTVAGVTYNEQFF.

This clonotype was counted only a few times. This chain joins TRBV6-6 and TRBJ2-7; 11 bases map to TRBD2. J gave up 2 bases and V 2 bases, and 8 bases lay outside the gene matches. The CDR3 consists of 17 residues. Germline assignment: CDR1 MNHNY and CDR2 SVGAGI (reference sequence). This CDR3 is CASSYPTGLAGTYEQYF. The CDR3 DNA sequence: TGTGCCAGCAGTTACCCAACCGGACTAGCGGGTACCTACGAGCAGTACTTC.